The 16 T cell receptor beta chains given below trace back to one sample, sequenced in a study of CD8+ T cells in alopecia areata. After isolation, RNA underwent reverse transcription to generate cDNA as the sequencing template. Clones were read by immunoSEQ multiplex PCR, and TCRdb kept only the in-frame ones, dropping some. The table shows 60,000 to 85,000 clones, with 29% occurring only once. The treatment denotes: oral pan-JAK inhibitor, 5-10 mg twice daily. The sequences come from CD8+ T cells sorted from blood, collected at week 4, from a patient treated with tofacitinib. All receptors come from a human donor with alopecia areata.

The chain uses TRBV30 and TRBJ1-2, with D tentatively TRBD1 (6 bases). The ends were cut back, 3 bases at V and 0 bases at J, with 11 bases in the middle. Germline values: CDR1 GTSNPN, CDR2 SVGIG (reference sequence). The length of the CDR3 is 14 residues. The CDR3 sequence is CAWRTGQTNYGYTF. The CDR3 region has the DNA TGTGCCTGGAGGACGGGACAAACTAACTATGGCTACACCTTC.

V gene TRBV30 combines with J gene TRBJ2-7; D is unclear. Between the trimmed V and J ends, which lost 1 base and 2 bases, there was a span of 9 bases. This CDR3 is built from 13 residues. CDR1 is GTSNPN and CDR2 is SVGIG in the germline V gene (reference sequence). The CDR3 region has the DNA TGTGCCTGGAGTGGGTACAGTACCTACGAGCAGTACTTC. Translated: CAWSGYSTYEQYF.

V is TRBV29-1 and J is TRBJ2-7; unclear D gene. Trimming left V 4 bases short and J 7 bases short, with 17 bases between. The CDR3 contains 13 residues. The germline V gene encodes CDR1 SQVTM and CDR2 ANQGSEA. CDR3 in amino acids: CSVGYAETLEQYF. CDR3 sequence (DNA): TGCAGCGTTGGTTATGCAGAAACCTTAGAGCAGTACTTC.

The chain employs TRBV29-1 and TRBJ1-1; D not certain. Germline assignment: CDR1 SQVTM and CDR2 ANQGSEA. V was trimmed by 7 bases and J by 5 bases, leaving 14 bases between them. The CDR3 has 12 amino acids. The CDR3 DNA reads TGCAGCGCCGGAGGTCCTGTTACTGAAGCTTTCTTT. Translation: CSAGGPVTEAFF.

This chain uses TRBV29-1 with TRBJ1-2; no clear D. This CDR3 is 16 amino acids long. Per germline, CDR1 SQVTM and CDR2 ANQGSEA. V lost 1 base, J lost 4 bases, and 19 bases lay in between. The CDR3 protein is CSVEGLHPSLPYGYTF. The CDR3 DNA reads TGCAGCGTTGAAGGTCTACACCCTAGTCTGCCCTATGGCTACACCTTC.

The chain joins TRBV6-5 to TRBJ1-1; D possibly corresponds to TRBD1 (5 bases). The CDR3 sequence is 11 residues long. The V gene lost 7 bases and the J gene lost 10 bases, with 13 bases spanning the gap. The germline gives CDR1 MNHEY, CDR2 SVGAGI. The CDR3 DNA sequence: TGTGCCAGCACCTCGGGGCTGGCAGCTTTCTTT. This gives the protein CASTSGLAAFF.

The chain combines TRBV7-8 with TRBJ1-5; D is ambiguous. Per germline, CDR1 SGHVS and CDR2 FQNEAQ. The CDR3 loop spans 17 amino acids. V shed 1 base and J shed 0 bases, with 13 bases lying between them. The CDR3 DNA reads as TGTGCCAGCAGCTTAGAACAGTGGGTTCATAGCAATCAGCCCCAGCATTTT. It codes for CASSLEQWVHSNQPQHF.

This clone has just a few counts. The chain combines TRBV12-5 with TRBJ2-3; a weak D match, TRBD2 (6 bases). CDR3 size: 14 residues. Trimming stripped 6 bases from V and 0 bases from J, with 10 bases between. Germline V gene sequence: CDR1 LGHNT, CDR2 FRNRAP. In nucleotides, the CDR3 is TGTGCTAGTGGCTCGGGGGACAGCACAGATACGCAGTATTTT. Protein product: CASGSGDSTDTQYF.

This clone has more than one count but fewer than ten. J is TRBJ2-5 and V is TRBV5-6; 10 bases line up with TRBD1. The CDR3 is made up of 15 amino acids. Per germline, CDR1 SGHDT and CDR2 YYEEEE. After removal of 3 bases from V and 3 bases from J, the junction contained 5 bases not matched to a gene. Here the CDR3 DNA reads TGTGCCAGCAGCTATATCGGGACAGGGGAAGAGACCCAGTACTTC. It encodes CASSYIGTGEETQYF.

This clone was seen more than once but under ten times. The chain has TRBV27 and TRBJ2-7; no definite D call. Trimming shortened V by 5 bases and J by 2 bases, and 13 bases separated the two germline ends. This CDR3 spans 14 amino acids. Per the germline V gene, CDR1 is MNHEY and CDR2 is SMNVEV (reference sequence). CDR3 coding DNA: TGTGCCAGCAGTCCGAAAGGACCGACCTACGAGCAGTACTTC. This sequence encodes CASSPKGPTYEQYF.

This clone was found a few times. The chain is built from TRBV28 and TRBJ1-5; TRBD1 is a possible D gene (6 bases). Germline V gene sequence: CDR1 MDHEN, CDR2 SYDVKM. The length of the CDR3 is 14 residues. V shed 3 bases and J shed 2 bases, with 8 bases lying between them. The CDR3 loop reads CASSFPGGNQPQHF. CDR3 sequence (DNA): TGTGCCAGCAGTTTCCCAGGGGGCAATCAGCCCCAGCATTTT.

At least ten counts were recorded for this clone. The J gene is TRBJ2-1, the V gene TRBV7-6, with D perhaps TRBD1 or TRBD2 (6 bases each). Deletions cut 5 bases from V and 4 bases from J, with 15 bases between. Germline loops: CDR1 SGHVS, CDR2 FNYEAQ. CDR3 size: 15 residues. The CDR3 nucleotides are TGTGCCAGCAGCCTCAGGGGAGGTCGGTACAATGAGCAGTTCTTC. This sequence encodes CASSLRGGRYNEQFF.

The rearrangement uses TRBV7-9 and TRBJ2-5, with TRBD2 matching 9 bases. In germline, CDR1 is SEHNR, CDR2 FQNEAQ (reference sequence). V shed 5 bases and J 5 bases; nucleotides not matched to a gene: 9. The CDR3 extends over 15 amino acids. CDR3 DNA sequence: TGTGCCAGCAGCGTCGGAACTAGCGGGTTTGAGACCCAGTACTTC. It encodes CASSVGTSGFETQYF. The full variable domain, in which reference TRBV7-9 and TRBJ2-5 provide the parts outside the CDR3, is DTGVSQNPRHKITKRGQNVTFRCDPISEHNRLYWYRQTLGQGPEFLTYFQNEAQLEKSRLLSDRFSAERPKGSFSTLEIQRTEQGDSAMYLCASSVGTSGFETQYFGPGTRLLVL.

The gene calls are TRBV15 and TRBJ2-1; D might be TRBD1 or TRBD2, each matching 5 bases. The CDR3 has 15 amino acids. Looked up from germline, CDR1 is LNHNV and CDR2 is YYDKDF (reference sequence). Trimming removed 5 bases at V and 2 bases at J, with 13 bases between. Here the CDR3 DNA reads TGTGCCACCAGCGGGGAGAGGACAACCTACAATGAGCAGTTCTTC. As protein: CATSGERTTYNEQFF.

This chain connects TRBV2 to TRBJ1-1; D is perhaps TRBD1 (5 bases). The V gene lost 6 bases and the J gene lost 5 bases, with 13 bases spanning the gap. The CDR3 is 13 residues long. CDR1 is SNHLY and CDR2 is FYNNEI in the germline V gene. CDR3 coding DNA: TGTGCCAGCAGGGGGGACGTGGGGACTGAAGCTTTCTTT. It translates to CASRGDVGTEAFF.

The chain carries TRBV25-1 and TRBJ2-5; D is unclear. CDR1 and CDR2 (germline): MGHDK, SYGVNS. The CDR3 totals 13 residues. Trimming pared 4 bases from V and 1 base from J, leaving 7 bases between. CDR3 amino acids: CASSVPAQETQYF. As DNA, the CDR3 is TGTGCCAGCAGTGTCCCCGCCCAAGAGACCCAGTACTTC.